This T cell receptor (beta chain) comes out of a study of vaccination effects on CD4 cells after COVID-19. Whole-study context: Samples were taken post-vaccine, and their median timing was 72 days after the second dose. Study-wide findings and caveats: Common cold coronaviruses were cross-recognized by only 1 of 255 vaccine-induced clones in healthy vaccinees. Marked contraction was observed in infection-induced and vaccine-induced clones late after vaccination.

This clone was seen just once. The antigen is undetermined. Profiling relied on immunoSEQ multiplex PCR, and the TCRdb table lists in-frame clones only, not all of them. The sample consists of tens of thousands of clones, roughly four fifths of them appearing once. Following a roughly ten-day culture, CD4+ T cells were purified. Participants were given two doses of BNT162b2 or mRNA-1273 vaccine. At days 3 and 7, half of the medium was exchanged for IL-2 medium. CDR1 is MNHEY, CDR2 SMNVEV, per germline (reference sequence). This CDR3 is built from 15 residues. The V gene end was trimmed by 10 bases and the J gene end by 7 bases; junction bases not matched to a gene: 15.

The rearrangement joins TRBV27 to TRBJ1-4, with 7 bases aligning to TRBD1. Here the sequenced sample was CD4+ T cells from PBMCs cultured without peptide, taken after COVID-19 vaccination. The clonotype comes from a human donor who received a COVID-19 vaccine. CDR3 in DNA: TGTGCCACCGCCGACAGGGCTTTGCTCGGTGAAAAACTGTTTTTT. Amino acid sequence: CATADRALLGEKLFF.